This is a list of T cell receptor beta chains from one sample in a study of tumor-infiltrating lymphocytes in primary liver carcinoma. TCRdb used MiXCR to reprocess the multiplex PCR reads, holding one entry per CDR3 protein. The sample contains roughly 120,000 distinct CDR3 sequences, 50% to 65% of which appear only once. Sequencing was carried out using liver tumor tissue from sampling region 1. Source of these receptors: a woman in her fifties or sixties with primary liver carcinoma and hepatitis B virus infection. The conserved cysteine and the conserved F or W are not part of the CDR3 here. The order of the fields is V gene, J gene, CDR3 protein.

>TRBV5-4|TRBJ1-1
AGSLRYLNTEAI
>TRBV11-2|TRBJ2-5
ASSCGASVSPRETQY
>TRBV5-4|TRBJ2-3
ASSLWATRRSDTQY
>TRBV19|TRBJ1-1
ASSWDRSSTEAF
>TRBV11-2|TRBJ2-5
ASSYPRGNGRETQY
>TRBV11-2|TRBJ2-7
ASSYGGRTSGSEQY
>TRBV20-1|TRBJ2-7
SARNGRAGNEQY
>TRBV5-1|TRBJ2-6
ASSLGTGGSLSGANVLT
>TRBV11-2|TRBJ2-3
AGRKDRADTQY
>TRBV12-3/TRBV12-4|TRBJ2-1
GSSFSGTSGDNEQF
>TRBV5-1|TRBJ2-7
ASGLGQSAEQY
>TRBV10-2|TRBJ1-5
ASSESSWVQPQH
>TRBV11-2|TRBJ2-7
VGSSNPRGLARGWTYEQY
>TRBV11-3|TRBJ2-3
ASSPNSGHTDTQY
>TRBV13|TRBJ1-2
VSSRGAAFGENYGYT